This TCR beta chain was recorded in a study of T cells in Graves' hyperthyroidism and ophthalmopathy. Whole-study results and caveats: Progression to ophthalmopathy was predicted a median of approximately 6.4 months early.

The V and J ends lost 0 bases and 0 bases respectively, with 12 bases between them. Germline V lookup: CDR1 LNHNV, CDR2 YYDKDF (reference sequence). This CDR3 contains 17 residues. TCR beta CDR3 regions were amplified from RNA. With the HTBI primer set, the TCR CDR3 went through a first round of RT-PCR. TCRdb passed the multiplex PCR reads through MiXCR, listing each CDR3 protein once. Of approximately 700,000 distinct CDR3 sequences detected, 45% appear once; the ten largest clones hold less than 8.5%. Concerning this clonotype itself: Antigen specificity is unknown.

A patient was excluded if there was uncontrolled infection, other autoimmune disease, pregnancy or lactation. This TCR was recovered from an adult man with Graves' disease, either hyperthyroidism or ophthalmopathy (not recorded which). Sequenced material: peripheral blood or thyroid tissue (not recorded which). The rearrangement links TRBV15 to TRBJ1-5; D remains ambiguous. The CDR3 region is CATSRDLDGISNQPQHF. CDR3 bases: TGTGCCACCAGCAGAGATCTCGACGGGATTAGCAATCAGCCCCAGCATTTT.